This is a list of T cell receptor beta chains from one sample in a study of T cells in localized non-small cell lung cancer. The assay was immunoSEQ multiplex PCR, and TCRdb's table has in-frame clones only and misses some. This sample has 6,000 or so clones, with approximately 86% found just once. Sequencing used peripheral blood, obtained before any cancer treatment. All receptors derive from a male donor aged 60 or older with stage I lung adenocarcinoma. Each CDR3 is given with its conserved first and last residue. Each record gives: D gene, J gene, V gene, clone size, CDR3 protein, CDR3 DNA. D genes are given only for firm matches. Clone size, where shown, is once, few, many, or a class for clones that have expanded.

>TRBD2|TRBJ2-5|TRBV5-1|NA
CASRTGTSGIGETQYF
TGCGCCAGTCGTACCGGGACTAGCGGGATAGGAGAGACCCAGTACTTC
>NA|TRBJ1-2|TRBV11-1|NA
CASSLTGGAYGYTF
TGTGCCAGCAGCTTAACCGGGGGCGCCTACGGCTACACCTTC
>NA|TRBJ2-2|TRBV5-8|NA
CASPAGLSGELFF
TGTGCCAGCCCCGCGGGACTGAGCGGGGAGCTGTTTTTT
>NA|TRBJ1-3|TRBV4-2|NA
CASSQDSQRRFSGNTIYF
TGTGCCAGCAGCCAAGATTCCCAGCGGCGGTTCTCTGGAAACACCATATATTTT
>TRBD1|TRBJ1-2|TRBV6-5|NA
CASSYSPDRASGYTF
TGTGCCAGCAGTTACTCTCCTGACAGGGCAAGTGGCTACACCTTC
>NA|TRBJ2-5|TRBV12-2|NA
CASRSATETQYF
TGTGCAAGTCGCTCAGCAACAGAGACCCAGTACTTC
>NA|TRBJ1-4|TRBV6-5|NA
CASSYLSPTNEKLFF
TGTGCCAGCAGTTATTTGTCCCCAACTAATGAAAAACTGTTTTTT
>TRBD2|TRBJ2-3|TRBV5-1|NA
CASSLKLAGASSTDTQYF
TGCGCCAGCAGCTTGAAACTAGCGGGAGCGTCTAGCACAGATACGCAGTATTTT
>TRBD2|TRBJ2-2|TRBV27|NA
CASKNREGTGELFF
TGTGCCAGCAAGAACCGGGAGGGGACCGGGGAGCTGTTTTTT
>NA|TRBJ2-1|TRBV30|NA
CAWGAGQGWPYNEQFF
TGTGCCTGGGGCGCGGGGCAGGGTTGGCCCTACAATGAGCAGTTCTTC
>NA|TRBJ2-7|TRBV7-9|NA
CASSLASSYEQYF
TGTGCCAGCAGCTTAGCGTCCTCCTACGAGCAGTACTTC
>TRBD2|TRBJ2-2|TRBV19|NA
CASRGTSGSGELFF
TGTGCCAGTAGAGGGACTAGCGGATCCGGGGAGCTGTTTTTT
>NA|TRBJ1-2|TRBV7-9|NA
CASSLAEVNYGYTF
TGTGCCAGCAGCTTAGCAGAGGTTAACTATGGCTACACCTTC
>NA|TRBJ1-2|TRBV7-9|NA
CASSLNSGVHYGYTF
TGTGCCAGCAGCCTGAATTCAGGGGTACACTATGGCTACACCTTC
>NA|TRBJ1-2|TRBV5-1|NA
CASSPANGHYGYTF
TGCGCCAGCTCACCTGCTAACGGGCACTATGGCTACACCTTC
>TRBD1|TRBJ1-2|TRBV5-1|NA
CASSAGQGGGYTF
TGCGCCAGCAGCGCGGGACAGGGGGGCGGCTACACCTTC
>NA|TRBJ2-5|TRBV15|few
CATSVPGQGQETQYF
TGTGCCACCAGCGTCCCGGGGCAGGGCCAAGAGACCCAGTACTTC
>NA|TRBJ1-1|TRBV19|few
CASSTLSKGTEAFF
TGTGCCAGTAGTACCCTTTCAAAGGGCACTGAAGCTTTCTTT
>NA|TRBJ2-1|TRBV5-1|NA
CASSLGAARYNEQFF
TGCGCCAGCAGCTTGGGTGCGGCCCGATACAATGAGCAGTTCTTC
>NA|TRBJ1-2|TRBV5-1|NA
CASSLNAGGYTF
TGCGCCAGCAGCTTGAATGCTGGTGGCTACACCTTC
>NA|TRBJ2-7|TRBV19|NA
CASSIGGLYEQYF
TGTGCCAGTAGTATAGGAGGACTCTACGAGCAGTACTTC
>NA|TRBJ1-1|TRBV4-1|once
CASSLSLNTEAFF
TGCGCCAGCAGCCTGTCACTGAACACTGAAGCTTTCTTT
>NA|TRBJ2-5|TRBV7-2|NA
CASRGLKETQYF
TGTGCCAGCAGGGGGCTAAAAGAGACCCAGTACTTC
>NA|TRBJ2-7|TRBV9|NA
CASSVDWVIHEQYF
TGTGCCAGCAGCGTAGACTGGGTTATCCACGAGCAGTACTTC
>TRBD2|TRBJ2-3|TRBV11-2|NA
CASSSGIAGSTDTQYF
TGTGCCAGCAGCTCTGGGATAGCGGGAAGCACAGATACGCAGTATTTT
>TRBD1|TRBJ1-2|TRBV10-3|NA
CAISEGDSHGYTF
TGTGCCATCAGTGAGGGGGACAGTCATGGCTACACCTTC
>TRBD1|TRBJ2-5|TRBV2|NA
CATWGSYGTGDETQYF
TGTGCCACCTGGGGGTCGTACGGGACAGGGGATGAGACCCAGTACTTC
>TRBD1|TRBJ2-7|TRBV29-1|NA
CSVPGTGGYEQYF
TGCAGCGTCCCCGGGACAGGGGGCTACGAGCAGTACTTC
>NA|TRBJ1-4|TRBV12-5|once
CASGGVNEKLFF
TGTGCTAGTGGGGGCGTGAATGAAAAACTGTTTTTT
>NA|TRBJ1-1|TRBV7-9|NA
CASSLVEGEAFF
TGTGCCAGCAGCTTAGTTGAGGGTGAAGCTTTCTTT
>NA|TRBJ1-4|TRBV7-8|NA
CASSLGAERWGEKLFF
TGTGCCAGCAGCTTAGGGGCGGAGAGGTGGGGTGAAAAACTGTTTTTT
>NA|TRBJ1-1|TRBV19|NA
CASRGMGTEAFF
TGTGCCAGTAGGGGGATGGGCACTGAAGCTTTCTTT
>TRBD2|TRBJ2-1|TRBV6-6|NA
CASSYSRVGGNEQFF
TGTGCCAGCAGTTACTCTCGAGTGGGGGGGAATGAGCAGTTCTTC
>NA|TRBJ1-2|TRBV5-6|once
CASSLKGLTGGYTF
TGTGCCAGCAGCCTTAAGGGCCTTACCGGGGGCTACACCTTC
>NA|TRBJ1-6|TRBV5-1|NA
CASSLAETGASSYNSPLHF
TGCGCCAGCAGCTTGGCCGAGACAGGCGCGAGCTCCTATAATTCACCCCTCCACTTT
>TRBD1|TRBJ1-5|TRBV7-9|NA
CASSLASGGFQPQHF
TGTGCCAGCAGCTTAGCGTCAGGGGGTTTTCAGCCCCAGCATTTT
>NA|TRBJ1-5|TRBV5-1|NA
CASSLGPDQPQHF
TGCGCCAGCAGCTTGGGGCCTGATCAGCCCCAGCATTTT
>NA|TRBJ2-3|TRBV9|few
CASSVAVEGADTQYF
TGTGCCAGCAGCGTGGCAGTCGAGGGGGCAGATACGCAGTATTTT
>NA|TRBJ1-1|TRBV2|once
CASRLLGGATEAFF
TGTGCCAGCAGGCTCCTAGGGGGGGCCACTGAAGCTTTCTTT
>NA|TRBJ2-5|TRBV9|NA
CASSPWGYQETQYF
TGTGCCAGCAGCCCCTGGGGCTACCAAGAGACCCAGTACTTC
>TRBD1|TRBJ2-3|TRBV10-3|NA
CAIAGQGGTDTQYF
TGTGCCATCGCAGGACAGGGGGGCACAGATACGCAGTATTTT
>NA|TRBJ2-2|TRBV6-5|NA
CASSYRGRGTGELFF
TGTGCCAGCAGTTACAGGGGCAGGGGCACCGGGGAGCTGTTTTTT
>NA|TRBJ1-5|TRBV27|NA
CASNDGYSNQPQHF
TGTGCCAGCAACGACGGATATAGCAATCAGCCCCAGCATTTT
>TRBD1|TRBJ1-6|TRBV19|NA
CASTPGQVITDLHF
TGTGCCAGTACTCCGGGACAGGTCATCACGGACCTCCACTTT
>NA|TRBJ2-1|TRBV7-6|NA
CASSLGNEQFF
TGTGCCAGCAGCTTAGGTAACGAGCAGTTCTTC